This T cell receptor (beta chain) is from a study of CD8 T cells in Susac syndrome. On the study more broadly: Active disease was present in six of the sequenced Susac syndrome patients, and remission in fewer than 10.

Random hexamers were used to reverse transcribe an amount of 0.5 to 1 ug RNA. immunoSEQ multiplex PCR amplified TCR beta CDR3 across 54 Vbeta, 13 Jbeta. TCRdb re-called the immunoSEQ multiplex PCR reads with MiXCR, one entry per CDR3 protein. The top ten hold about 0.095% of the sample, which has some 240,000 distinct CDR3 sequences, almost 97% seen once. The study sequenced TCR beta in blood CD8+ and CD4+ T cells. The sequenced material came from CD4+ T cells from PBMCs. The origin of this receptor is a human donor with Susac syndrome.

The CDR3 nucleotides are TGTGCCAGCAGTGAACCCACCGGAACGATACAGGCTGGCAATCAGCCCCAGCATTTT. Protein sequence: CASSEPTGTIQAGNQPQHF. This chain connects TRBV2 to TRBJ1-5, with a possible D match to TRBD1 (5 bases). The germline V and J ends were trimmed by 2 bases and 2 bases, with 22 bases remaining between them. The CDR3 length is 19 residues. CDR1 is SNHLY, CDR2 FYNNEI, per germline.